The rows below give T cell receptor beta chains drawn from one sample of a study of control samples from healthy donors and cancer patients. Measured with immunoSEQ multiplex PCR; TCRdb has only the in-frame clones, and not every one. Of roughly 160,000 clones in the sample, roughly 88% were seen once. The specimen was blood. These receptors originate from a woman between 25 and 40 years old in good health. Each CDR3 is given with its conserved first and last residue. The D gene is left open where the match is weak. Clone size is not always given. Where it is, it says once, few, many or a class for expanded clones.

J | D | size | V | length | DNA | CDR3
TRBJ1-2 | TRBD1 | NA | TRBV11-2 | 15 | TGTGCCAGCAGCTCCCAGACAGGGCTCAGCTATGGCTACACCTTC | CASSSQTGLSYGYTF
TRBJ1-2 | NA | few | TRBV14 | 14 | TGTGCCAGCAGCCAGAATCAGGGATGGGGCGGCTACACCTTC | CASSQNQGWGGYTF
TRBJ1-3 | TRBD1 | NA | TRBV6-5 | 12 | TGTGCCACCCGGACAGGGGGAAACACCATATATTTT | CATRTGGNTIYF
TRBJ2-1 | NA | NA | TRBV18 | 14 | TGTGCCAGCTCAAGTACGGGGGGCCAGAGTGAGCAGTTCTTC | CASSSTGGQSEQFF
TRBJ1-5 | NA | NA | TRBV19 | 16 | TGTGCCAGTACCGCGAGGGGGGCGGGAAGCAATCAGCCCCAGCATTTT | CASTARGAGSNQPQHF
TRBJ2-2 | NA | NA | TRBV2 | 16 | TGTGCCAGCCGGGGGTCCAGTTATCCGAACACCGGGGAGCTGTTTTTT | CASRGSSYPNTGELFF
TRBJ2-3 | NA | NA | TRBV30 | 15 | TGTGCCTGGAGTGAGACGGGATCAGGCACAGATACGCAGTATTTT | CAWSETGSGTDTQYF
TRBJ2-5 | TRBD2 | NA | TRBV7-9 | 15 | TGTGCCAGCAGTCGCTTAAGCGGGGGAAGGGAGACCCAGTACTTC | CASSRLSGGRETQYF
TRBJ2-1 | NA | NA | TRBV3-1/TRBV3-2 | 15 | TGTGCCAGCAGCCAAGATAGGCGGACCTCCAATGAGCAGTTCTTC | CASSQDRRTSNEQFF
TRBJ1-5 | TRBD1 | few | TRBV5-8 | 14 | TGTGCCAGCAGCATTGGGACAGGGAACCAGCCCCAGCATTTT | CASSIGTGNQPQHF
TRBJ2-7 | NA | NA | TRBV18 | 15 | TGTGCCAGCTCACCGAGGGGGGGGCCTCGGTACGAGCAGTACTTC | CASSPRGGPRYEQYF
TRBJ2-2 | NA | NA | TRBV6-5 | 14 | TGTGCCAGCAGTTCAGGCCAGGACACCGGGGAGCTGTTTTTT | CASSSGQDTGELFF
TRBJ2-4 | NA | NA | TRBV11-2 | 14 | TGTGCCAGCAGCTCCATGAGGGGGGAAAACATTCAGTACTTC | CASSSMRGENIQYF
TRBJ2-1 | NA | NA | TRBV7-9 | 15 | TGTGCCAGCAGCTTACGTGGGGGCTCCTACAATGAGCAGTTCTTC | CASSLRGGSYNEQFF
TRBJ2-7 | TRBD2 | NA | TRBV4-2 | 15 | TGTGCCAGCAGCCAAGGACTAGCGCCTACCTACGAGCAGTACTTC | CASSQGLAPTYEQYF
TRBJ1-1 | NA | NA | TRBV30 | 14 | TGTGCCTGGAGGGCCCTTCGGGGGATCACTGAAGCTTTCTTT | CAWRALRGITEAFF
TRBJ1-5 | TRBD1 | NA | TRBV9 | 15 | TGTGCCAGCAGCGTAGGGGCAGGGGGCGATCAGCCCCAGCATTTT | CASSVGAGGDQPQHF
TRBJ2-3 | TRBD2 | NA | TRBV5-1 | 16 | TGCGCCAGCAGCTTACAGGGACTAGCGGGGACAGATACGCAGTATTTT | CASSLQGLAGTDTQYF
TRBJ1-1 | NA | NA | TRBV6-5 | 14 | TGTGCCAGCAGAGCACCAGGAGTAGGGACTGAAGCTTTCTTT | CASRAPGVGTEAFF
TRBJ2-3 | TRBD2 | NA | TRBV19 | 16 | TGTGCCAGTAGCTCCCAGGGCGGGAGAGTCCGGGATACGCAGTATTTT | CASSSQGGRVRDTQYF
TRBJ2-7 | NA | NA | TRBV12-3/TRBV12-4 | 13 | TGTGCCAGCAGTCAGGGGAAAAGCTACGAGCAGTACTTC | CASSQGKSYEQYF
TRBJ1-6 | NA | NA | TRBV27 | 15 | TGTGCCAGCAGTTTTGGCGGGGTAGATAATTCACCCCTCCACTTT | CASSFGGVDNSPLHF
TRBJ1-1 | NA | NA | TRBV14 | 10 | TGTGCCAGCAGCCAAGTAGAGGCTTTCTTT | CASSQVEAFF
TRBJ2-1 | NA | NA | TRBV15 | 15 | TGTGCCACCAGCAGATCCAGGACCACGGGGAATGAGCAGTTCTTC | CATSRSRTTGNEQFF
TRBJ1-2 | NA | NA | TRBV2 | 11 | TGTGCCAGCAGTGAAGGGGGCGGCTACACCTTC | CASSEGGGYTF
TRBJ2-1 | NA | NA | TRBV11-3 | 14 | TGTGCCAGCAGCACCCGGGACGGAAACAATGAGCAGTTCTTC | CASSTRDGNNEQFF
TRBJ1-1 | TRBD1 | NA | TRBV11-2 | 16 | TGTGCCAGCAGCCCAAGCATGGACAGGGGGCATACTGAAGCTTTCTTT | CASSPSMDRGHTEAFF
TRBJ1-1 | NA | NA | TRBV7-9 | 14 | TGTGCCAGCAGCTTAGGAGTCATGAACACTGAAGCTTTCTTT | CASSLGVMNTEAFF
TRBJ2-6 | TRBD1 | few | TRBV5-1 | 15 | TGCGCCAGCAGCCCAGGACAGGCTGGGGCCAACGTCCTGACTTTC | CASSPGQAGANVLTF
TRBJ2-2 | TRBD2 | NA | TRBV5-1 | 15 | TGCGCCACCACCGGCGGGGGAGAGTGGACCGGGGAGCTGTTTTTT | CATTGGGEWTGELFF
TRBJ2-5 | TRBD2 | NA | TRBV3-1/TRBV3-2 | 16 | TGTGCCAGCAGCCATTTACTAGCGGGGGTCCAAGAGACCCAGTACTTC | CASSHLLAGVQETQYF
TRBJ1-1 | NA | NA | TRBV2 | 14 | TGTGCCAGCAGTGCCGATTACAGGTACACTGAAGCTTTCTTT | CASSADYRYTEAFF
TRBJ1-1 | NA | NA | TRBV18 | 13 | TGTGCCAGCTCAGCTAACAGGGCCACTGAAGCTTTCTTT | CASSANRATEAFF
TRBJ2-1 | NA | NA | TRBV28 | 13 | TGTGCCAGCAGTTTTTTGCGCGGCAATGAGCAGTTCTTC | CASSFLRGNEQFF
TRBJ2-2 | TRBD2 | NA | TRBV29-1 | 14 | TGCAGCGCCTCCAGCGGGGTGGGTAGCGGGGAGCTGTTTTTT | CSASSGVGSGELFF
TRBJ2-1 | NA | once | TRBV2 | 11 | TGTGCCAGCAGTGATCTGTATGAGCAGTTCTTC | CASSDLYEQFF
TRBJ2-1 | NA | NA | TRBV11-3 | 15 | TGTGCCAGCAGCTTATTCTCGACTGACGCGAATGAGCAGTTCTTC | CASSLFSTDANEQFF
TRBJ2-7 | TRBD2 | NA | TRBV5-1 | 16 | TGCGCCAGCAGCTCCACTAGCGGGACTCTTTCCTACGAGCAGTACTTC | CASSSTSGTLSYEQYF
TRBJ2-1 | TRBD2 | once | TRBV7-2 | 18 | TGTGCCAGCAGCCCCCGACTAGCGGGAGGAGGCTCCTACAATGAGCAGTTCTTC | CASSPRLAGGGSYNEQFF
TRBJ1-3 | TRBD1 | NA | TRBV2 | 16 | TGTGCCAGCAGTGGTACCGACAGGGACTCTGGAAACACCATATATTTT | CASSGTDRDSGNTIYF
TRBJ2-3 | NA | NA | TRBV21-1 | 17 | TGTGCCAGCAGCAAAGGCCCGGGAAGGGGGGGCACAGATACGCAGTATTTT | CASSKGPGRGGTDTQYF
TRBJ2-5 | NA | NA | TRBV14 | 12 | TGTGCCAGCAGCGGGGGCGCAGAGACCCAGTACTTC | CASSGGAETQYF
TRBJ2-7 | TRBD1 | NA | TRBV2 | 12 | TGTGCCAGCAGTCGGACAGGGCACGAGCAGTACTTC | CASSRTGHEQYF
TRBJ2-5 | NA | NA | TRBV5-6 | 13 | TGTGCCAGCAGCTTGTGGCAGGCGGAGACCCAGTACTTC | CASSLWQAETQYF
TRBJ1-1 | NA | NA | TRBV28 | 13 | TGTGCCAGCAGTTTTAATGAAGGCACTGAAGCTTTCTTT | CASSFNEGTEAFF
TRBJ1-3 | NA | once | TRBV7-9 | 14 | TGTGCCAGCAGCCGCGCAGGGGCTGGAAACACCATATATTTT | CASSRAGAGNTIYF
TRBJ2-5 | NA | NA | TRBV7-8 | 13 | TGTGCCAGCAGCCGCCTAGCCGGAGAGACCCAGTACTTC | CASSRLAGETQYF
TRBJ1-2 | NA | NA | TRBV4-1 | 15 | TGCGCCAGCAGCCAAGCCGCAGCGTCTAACTATGGCTACACCTTC | CASSQAAASNYGYTF